This entry describes one TCR beta chain. Antigen unknown. Germline CDR1 SGHDT, CDR2 YYEEEE. The CDR3 covers 17 residues. V was pared by 6 bases and J by 0 bases, with 10 bases of the junction left unmatched. Related graft donors supplied nonmyeloablative bone marrow transplants, and mixed chimerism was transient. Unstimulated regulatory T cells (CD4+CD25+CD127-), CD4+CD25- non-regulatory cells, CD4 and CD8 cells were FACS-sorted from thawed PBMCs. The sample comes from a study of Tregs in tolerant kidney transplant recipients. Sequencing used immunoSEQ multiplex PCR; TCRdb keeps in-frame clones, though not all of them. The sample consists of about 100,000 clones, 93% of them appearing once. Study-wide findings and caveats: Biological reproducibility was not directly addressed in this study. Activated donor B cell expansion appeared to reveal the most relevant donor-specific TCRbeta repertoire.

The source is a human patient who received a combined kidney and bone marrow transplant. Some T cells here may be from the graft donor. V usage is TRBV5-6 and J usage is TRBJ2-1; 9 bases match TRBD2. The sample here was CD4+ T cells from blood (PBMCs), taken 12 months after the transplant. This chain's CDR3 is CASTKGLAGISYNEQFF. Written as DNA, the CDR3 is TGTGCCAGCACAAAGGGGCTAGCGGGGATCTCCTACAATGAGCAGTTCTTC.